What follows are 18 T cell receptor beta chains derived from one specimen sequenced in a study of blood T cell repertoires in COVID-19. The method was immunoSEQ multiplex PCR; TCRdb's version includes in-frame clones alone and lacks a portion of them. The sample has just over 25,000 clones, about 91% seen once. Input material: peripheral blood. Source of these receptors: a man between 70 and 80 years old with acute or convalescent COVID-19.

The V gene is TRBV28, the J gene TRBJ1-2; a possible D gene is TRBD1 (6 bases). The CDR3 extends over 14 amino acids. V was trimmed by 5 bases and J by 8 bases, leaving 18 bases between them. Germline V gene data show CDR1 as MDHEN and CDR2 as SYDVKM. Here the CDR3 DNA reads TGTGCCAGCAGTCCACTACAGGGACGAGAGGGCTACACCTTC. This sequence encodes CASSPLQGREGYTF.

This clone was detected once. The V call is TRBV7-9, the J call TRBJ2-2; 8 nucleotides align to TRBD1. CDR1 and CDR2 from the germline V gene are SEHNR and FQNEAQ (reference sequence). The V segment lost 3 bases and the J segment 7 bases; nucleotides outside the gene matches: 7. This CDR3 contains 15 residues. The CDR3: CASSFQGAIGGELFF. The CDR3 region has the DNA TGTGCCAGCAGCTTCCAGGGGGCGATTGGCGGGGAGCTGTTTTTT.

The V gene is TRBV3-1 (or the pseudogene TRBV3-2), the J gene TRBJ2-5; possible D gene TRBD1, 5 bases. With 4 bases removed from V and 5 bases from J, the gap between germline ends came to 8 bases. Germline loops: CDR1 LGHDT, CDR2 YNNKEL (reference sequence). The CDR3 loop spans 12 amino acids. CDR3 protein: CASSRGSETQYF. The CDR3 DNA reads TGTGCCAGCAGCCGGGGCAGTGAGACCCAGTACTTC.

The V and J genes are TRBV5-1 and TRBJ2-7, with a weak D call TRBD2 (7 bases). Germline CDR1 reads SGHRS; CDR2 reads YFSETQ. This CDR3 is 19 amino acids long. V lost 0 bases and J lost 0, with 22 bases in between. The CDR3 region is CASSLEPGAGELSSYEQYF. The CDR3 nucleotides are TGCGCCAGCAGCTTGGAGCCGGGGGCGGGAGAACTCAGCTCCTACGAGCAGTACTTC. Together with reference TRBV5-1 and TRBJ2-7, the CDR3 gives the full variable domain: KAGVTQTPRYLIKTRGQQVTLSCSPISGHRSVSWYQQTPGQGLQFLFEYFSETQRNKGNFPGRFSGRQFSNSRSEMNVSTLELGDSALYLCASSLEPGAGELSSYEQYFGPGTRLTVT.

The genes are TRBV28 and TRBJ2-7, with D possibly matching TRBD2 (6 bases). Germline CDR1 is MDHEN and CDR2 is SYDVKM. This CDR3 is built from 14 residues. With 7 bases removed from V and 0 bases from J, the gap between germline ends came to 13 bases. CDR3 protein: CASTPTSVSYEQYF. The CDR3 nucleotides are TGTGCCAGCACCCCGACTAGTGTCTCCTACGAGCAGTACTTC.

The J gene is TRBJ2-1, the V gene TRBV7-3; TRBD2 is a possible D gene (6 bases). Germline values: CDR1 SGHTA, CDR2 FQGTGA. This CDR3 has 13 amino acids. V was clipped by 5 bases and J by 6 bases, with 11 bases between them. The DNA of the CDR3 is TGTGCCAGCAGCGCCGGGACTTTCAATGAGCAGTTCTTC. Protein sequence: CASSAGTFNEQFF.

This clone was counted between two and nine times. This chain joins TRBV5-5 and TRBJ2-7; TRBD2 aligns across 9 bases. CDR1 is SGHKS, CDR2 YYEKEE, per germline (reference sequence). This CDR3 is built from 15 residues. The junction had 4 bases not matched to a gene; V was cut back by 0 bases and J by 3 bases. In nucleotides, the CDR3 is TGTGCCAGCAGCTTGGATGGTAGCGGGAGCTACGAGCAGTACTTC. This encodes CASSLDGSGSYEQYF.

The count of this clone is one. J is TRBJ1-6 and V is TRBV27, with 8 bases lining up with TRBD1. The CDR3 totals 15 residues. J gave up 11 bases and V 5 bases, and 11 bases lay outside the gene matches. Germline assignment: CDR1 MNHEY and CDR2 SMNVEV (reference sequence). This chain's CDR3 is CASSPRLTGEAPLHF. DNA for the CDR3: TGTGCCAGCAGTCCCCGTCTGACAGGGGAAGCACCCCTCCACTTT.

The chain couples TRBV19 to TRBJ2-5, with no clear D. V was cut by 3 bases and J by 5 bases, with 4 bases left in between. Germline loops: CDR1 LNHDA, CDR2 SQIVND (reference sequence). CDR3 length: 11 residues. The CDR3 bases are TGTGCCAGTAGTATCAGGGAGACCCAGTACTTC. It specifies CASSIRETQYF.

This clone has a handful of counts. V usage is TRBV18 and J usage is TRBJ2-1; maybe TRBD1 (6 bases). Germline CDR1 KGHSH, CDR2 LQKENI. The CDR3 has 14 amino acids. V lost 6 bases, J lost 4 bases, and 13 bases lay in between. The CDR3 bases are TGTGCCAGCTCTCCTACAGGGTTTTACAATGAGCAGTTCTTC. This codes for CASSPTGFYNEQFF.

This clone has only one observation. The chain carries TRBV4-3 and TRBJ2-2; possibly TRBD1 for D (6 bases). Per germline, CDR1 LGHNA and CDR2 YSLEER. The CDR3 totals 16 residues. V lost 4 bases and J 6 bases, leaving 18 bases between the germline ends. In DNA, the CDR3 is TGCGCCAGCAGCCTCGGACTGGGGGCATCGGCCGGGGAGCTGTTTTTT. It specifies CASSLGLGASAGELFF.

This chain uses TRBV7-8 with TRBJ2-1, with TRBD2 matching over 7 bases. V lost 3 bases to trimming and J lost 2 bases; unmatched junction nucleotides: 4. The germline gives CDR1 SGHVS, CDR2 FQNEAQ. CDR3 length equals 15 residues. CDR3 nucleotides: TGTGCCAGCAGCTTGGGAGGGAGGGCCTACAATGAGCAGTTCTTC. Its protein is CASSLGGRAYNEQFF.

The CDR3 is CASNHNRLPGPQNATNEKLFF. The CDR3 nucleotides read TGCGCCAGCAATCATAATAGACTTCCGGGTCCCCAAAACGCAACTAATGAAAAACTGTTTTTT. The rearrangement links TRBV10-1 to TRBJ1-4; D not certain. The CDR3 spans 21 residues. Trimming stripped 7 bases from V and 0 bases from J, with 30 bases between. Germline-derived CDR1 and CDR2 are WNHNN and SYGVQD (reference sequence).

Note on this clone: A read error may produce the germline difference seen at one junction end. V usage is TRBV5-1 and J usage is TRBJ2-5; the match to TRBD2 covers 8 bases. Germline CDR1 reads SGHRS; CDR2 reads YFSETQ. This CDR3 region has 14 residues. As DNA, the CDR3 is TGCCCCAGCAGCGCCGGACCGGGGGGGGAGACCCAGTACTTC. This encodes CPSSAGPGGETQYF.

With respect to this clone: The CDR3 does not close with the conserved phenylalanine or tryptophan, likely indicating a read error. The DNA is left out, because the CDR3 cannot be placed on it with certainty; the CDR3 is given as TCRdb lists it. This chain connects TRBV28 to TRBJ2-7; TRBD2, the D gene given by the table, was not confirmed from the DNA. Germline V gene data show CDR1 as MDHEN and CDR2 as SYDVKM. The CDR3 has 13 residues if both end residues are counted. CDR3 sequence reads: CASSMLAERQFTI.

This chain links TRBV7-9 with TRBJ2-2; no clear D gene. This CDR3 has 13 amino acids. Trimming removed 5 bases at V and 6 bases at J, with 10 bases between. Germline V CDR1 and CDR2: SEHNR, FQNEAQ (reference sequence). The CDR3 DNA reads as TGTGCCAGCAGCCATAGTGGAGCCGGGGAGCTGTTTTTT. It specifies CASSHSGAGELFF.

This chain joins TRBV18 and TRBJ2-7; 9 positions agree with TRBD1. The germline gives CDR1 KGHSH, CDR2 LQKENI. Trimming cost V 6 bases and J 3 bases; bases outside gene matches: 6. This CDR3 is built from 14 residues. The CDR3 DNA sequence: TGTGCCAGCTCCCCGGGACAGGGAAGCTACGAGCAGTACTTC. Translation: CASSPGQGSYEQYF.

This chain joins TRBV23-1 and TRBJ1-1, with 8 bases aligning to TRBD1. TRBV23-1 is treated as an ORF (open reading frame) with a function not yet certain. CDR3 size: 11 residues. V lost 9 bases, J lost 8 bases, and 5 bases stayed unmatched. CDR3 DNA: TGCGCCAGGGTCGACAGGGGCGAAGCTTTCTTT. This translates into CARVDRGEAFF.